These T cell receptor beta chains were read from a single sample in a study of patients and donors after allogeneic stem cell transplantation. Via MiXCR, TCRdb re-called the RT-PCR reads, giving one row per CDR3 protein. The table includes 150,000 to 200,000 distinct CDR3 sequences, 41% detected once. Sequencing was done on a sample of blood, either unsorted or a sorted T cell fraction (not recorded which). These receptors were obtained from a human donor who was either an allogeneic HSCT recipient or a stem cell or donor lymphocyte infusion donor (not recorded which). It is not recorded whose cells these are; they may come from a transplant donor. The CDR3 runs from the conserved cysteine through the conserved F or W. D genes are given only for firm matches. Size tells how often a clone was seen (once, few, many) or the class of an expanded clone, and some rows leave it out.

abundance	len	j_gene	v_gene	d_gene	CDR3aa	CDR3nt
few	16	TRBJ1-3	TRBV5-1	TRBD1	CASSLRGLSSGNTIYF	TGCGCCAGCAGCTTGAGGGGGCTAAGCTCTGGAAACACCATATATTTT
few	17	TRBJ1-6	TRBV7-9	TRBD1	CASSFRLERGPNSPLHF	TGTGCCAGCAGCTTCCGACTTGAAAGGGGGCCCAATTCACCCCTCCACTTT
NA	15	TRBJ2-1	TRBV29-1	TRBD2	CSVEDFAGGFNEQFF	TGCAGCGTTGAAGATTTCGCGGGAGGCTTCAATGAGCAGTTCTTC
NA	13	TRBJ2-5	TRBV5-4	NA	CGVGGPVWETQYF	TGTGGAGTCGGGGGACCCGTTTGGGAGACCCAGTACTTC
few	16	TRBJ2-3	TRBV7-2	TRBD2	CASSFRTSGRTDTQYF	TGTGCCAGCAGCTTCAGGACTAGCGGTCGCACAGATACGCAGTATTTT
NA	16	TRBJ2-2	TRBV7-3	NA	CASSTSETSNTGELFF	TGTGCCAGCAGCACAAGCGAGACTTCGAACACCGGGGAGCTGTTTTTT
NA	11	TRBJ1-1	TRBV6-2/TRBV6-3	NA	CASITSTEAFF	TGTGCCAGCATCACAAGCACTGAAGCTTTCTTT
NA	14	TRBJ2-7	TRBV5-6	NA	CASNFGTGTYEQYF	TGTGCCAGCAACTTCGGGACCGGCACCTACGAGCAGTACTTC
few	15	TRBJ1-2	TRBV7-2	NA	CASSLAEGVGYGYTF	TGTGCCAGCAGCTTAGCGGAAGGGGTGGGCTATGGCTACACCTTC
few	16	TRBJ1-2	TRBV5-1	NA	CASSELQVGRDYGYTF	TGCGCCAGCAGCGAGCTTCAAGTTGGGCGCGACTATGGCTACACCTTC
NA	13	TRBJ1-5	TRBV6-5	NA	CACSAVRNQPQHF	TGTGCCTGCTCGGCAGTTCGGAATCAGCCCCAGCATTTT
few	14	TRBJ2-7	TRBV29-1	NA	CSVEIRDGGYEQYF	TGCAGCGTTGAAATCCGGGACGGGGGCTACGAGCAGTACTTC
few	15	TRBJ1-1	TRBV9	TRBD1	CASSTGTGGTSEAFF	TGTGCCAGCAGCACAGGGACAGGGGGAACAAGTGAAGCTTTCTTT
NA	13	TRBJ1-2	TRBV19	TRBD1	CAAEQGAGYGYTF	TGTGCCGCTGAACAGGGGGCCGGCTATGGCTACACCTTC
NA	14	TRBJ2-3	TRBV6-1	NA	CASSPWEDTDTQYF	TGTGCCAGCAGCCCCTGGGAGGACACAGATACGCAGTATTTT
few	13	TRBJ2-7	TRBV12-3/TRBV12-4	NA	CASSSSPAGEQYF	TGTGCCAGCAGTTCCTCACCTGCGGGGGAGCAGTACTTC
NA	14	TRBJ2-3	TRBV6-4	TRBD1	CASSPGQHTDTQYF	TGTGCCAGCAGCCCGGGACAGCACACAGATACGCAGTATTTT
NA	15	TRBJ1-5	TRBV24-1	TRBD1	CATSDPTGVNQPQHF	TGTGCCACCAGTGATCCGACAGGGGTGAATCAGCCCCAGCATTTT
NA	17	TRBJ2-1	TRBV4-3	TRBD2	CASSQRLAGEVNNEQFF	TGCGCCAGCAGCCAGAGACTAGCGGGAGAGGTCAACAATGAGCAGTTCTTC
NA	15	TRBJ2-3	TRBV15	TRBD1	CATSRGDRFTDTQYF	TGTGCCACCAGCAGGGGGGACAGATTCACAGATACGCAGTATTTT
few	16	TRBJ1-2	TRBV12-3/TRBV12-4	TRBD1	CASSQTGGTSNYGYTF	TGTGCCAGCAGCCAAACAGGGGGGACGTCTAACTATGGCTACACCTTC
NA	16	TRBJ1-2	TRBV11-2	TRBD1	CASSRPGGAINYGYTF	TGTGCCAGCAGCCGGCCAGGGGGGGCGATTAACTATGGCTACACCTTC
few	16	TRBJ2-3	TRBV4-3	TRBD2	CASSQDGTSATDTQYF	TGCGCCAGCAGCCAAGATGGGACTAGCGCTACAGATACGCAGTATTTT
NA	17	TRBJ2-1	TRBV9	TRBD1	CASSVSPGGRTNNEQFF	TGTGCCAGCAGCGTAAGTCCAGGGGGCAGAACCAACAATGAGCAGTTCTTC
few	15	TRBJ1-4	TRBV5-4	TRBD1	CASSLGTAFNEKLFF	TGTGCCAGCAGCCTGGGGACAGCTTTTAATGAAAAACTGTTTTTT
NA	16	TRBJ2-3	TRBV6-5	NA	CASRPLGEVEGDTQYF	TGTGCCAGCAGACCCCTCGGGGAGGTAGAGGGAGATACGCAGTATTTT